The present TCR beta chain was sequenced within a study of blood T cell repertoires in COVID-19. Study-level background: From T cells, B-cell-depleted T cells, or PBMCs came the material, which was cDNA or gDNA.

In the original processing: Quantification of nucleated cells was approximated via reference gene primer amplification. Measured with immunoSEQ multiplex PCR; TCRdb has only the in-frame clones, and not every one. That table furnishes V, J and clone size, whereas the DNA furnished D and trimming. This table holds 55,000 or so clones, roughly 80% found once. Germline V lookup: CDR1 MNHEY, CDR2 SVGAGI. This CDR3 has 14 residues. Trimming at V came to 2 bases and at J to 2 bases, leaving 0 bases not matched to a gene. The gene calls are TRBV6-5 and TRBJ2-1, with 7 bases aligning to TRBD1. The sequencing input was peripheral blood. The receptor comes from a human donor in a cohort sampled during active or convalescent COVID-19. The CDR3 protein is CASSYGTAYNEQFF. CDR3 coding DNA: TGTGCCAGCAGTTACGGGACAGCCTACAATGAGCAGTTCTTC.